A selection of T cell receptor beta chains follows, all from one sample in a study of T cells in Graves' hyperthyroidism and ophthalmopathy. TCRdb itself ran the multiplex PCR reads through MiXCR, one entry per CDR3 protein. Of about 720,000 distinct CDR3 sequences in the sample, 15% to 20% are singletons; the top ten hold roughly a sixth. The sample taken for sequencing was blood. These receptors originate from a woman in her forties or fifties with Graves' hyperthyroidism that later progressed to Graves' ophthalmopathy. CDR3s include the opening cysteine and the closing phenylalanine or tryptophan. The D gene is left open where the match is weak.

TRBV5-1,-,TRBJ1-1,CASSLADPQPAEAFF
TRBV6-1,TRBD1,TRBJ2-7,CASTHDRGVYEQYF
TRBV27,-,TRBJ2-1,CASSLTNELGTYNEQFF
TRBV18,-,TRBJ1-2,CASSPSHVTDYGYTF
TRBV6-1,TRBD1,TRBJ1-4,CATHRGQGEKLFF
TRBV18,-,TRBJ2-1,CASSPRDTGIDEQFF
TRBV29-1,-,TRBJ1-1,CSVEEIWGLVTEAFF
TRBV30,-,TRBJ1-5,CAWSKRGKQPQHF
TRBV3-1,TRBD1,TRBJ2-1,CASSQSTGGINEQFF
TRBV19,-,TRBJ1-1,CASSTTENTEAFF
TRBV6-1,-,TRBJ2-1,CASSADLARGNEQFF
TRBV10-3,-,TRBJ2-7,CAISVGKGPHEQYF
TRBV6-1,-,TRBJ1-2,CASSVRFYGYTF
TRBV7-3,-,TRBJ1-6,CASSSDGSHNSPLHF
TRBV5-6,TRBD1,TRBJ2-2,CASSFPDRGIRELFF
TRBV30,TRBD2,TRBJ2-3,CAWSFLQTSWGRDTQYF
TRBV7-6,TRBD1,TRBJ1-2,CASSHGQGGNYGYTF
TRBV20-1,-,TRBJ2-5,CSARVPGYETQYF
TRBV3-1,-,TRBJ1-3,CASSWVSGNTIYF
TRBV19,-,TRBJ2-7,CASTFRGEQYF
TRBV5-4,-,TRBJ1-1,CASSWDLNTEAFF
TRBV6-1,TRBD1,TRBJ2-7,CASSVRTGGFYEQYF
TRBV29-1,TRBD2,TRBJ2-7,CSVEDHSPSGTYEQYF
TRBV9,-,TRBJ2-7,CASSPRDTGTEQYF
TRBV6-1,-,TRBJ1-4,CASRDTNEKLFF
TRBV20-1,TRBD2,TRBJ2-3,CSASVGLADFTDTQYF
TRBV19,TRBD1,TRBJ1-2,CASSPMGQGHNSYTF
TRBV6-1,-,TRBJ1-1,CASSPRGVGTEAFF
TRBV5-1,TRBD2,TRBJ2-2,CASSVTSGGTGELFF
TRBV3-1,-,TRBJ1-2,CASSQEWGRQGYGYTF
TRBV4-1,-,TRBJ1-4,CASSQVGALPEKLFF
TRBV27,-,TRBJ1-2,CASSFKGGWYGYTF
TRBV20-1,-,TRBJ1-2,CSARDSTNYGYTF
TRBV5-1,-,TRBJ1-5,CASSRNPLSNQPQHF
TRBV7-9,-,TRBJ1-1,CASSGRPGSVNTEAFF
TRBV28,-,TRBJ2-7,CASSSPLGIEQYF
TRBV27,TRBD2,TRBJ2-7,CASSFLTSGVSYEQYF